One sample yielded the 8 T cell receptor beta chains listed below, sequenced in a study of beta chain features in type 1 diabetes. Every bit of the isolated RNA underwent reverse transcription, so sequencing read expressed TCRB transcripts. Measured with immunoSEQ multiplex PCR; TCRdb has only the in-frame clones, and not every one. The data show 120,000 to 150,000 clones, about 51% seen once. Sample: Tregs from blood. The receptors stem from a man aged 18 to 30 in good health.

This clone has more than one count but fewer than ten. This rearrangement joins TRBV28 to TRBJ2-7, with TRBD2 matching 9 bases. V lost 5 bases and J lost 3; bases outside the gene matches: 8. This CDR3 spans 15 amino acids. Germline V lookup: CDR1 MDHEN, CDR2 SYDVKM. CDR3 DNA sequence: TGTGCCAGCAGTCCCTGGACTAGCGTCAACTACGAGCAGTACTTC. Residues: CASSPWTSVNYEQYF.

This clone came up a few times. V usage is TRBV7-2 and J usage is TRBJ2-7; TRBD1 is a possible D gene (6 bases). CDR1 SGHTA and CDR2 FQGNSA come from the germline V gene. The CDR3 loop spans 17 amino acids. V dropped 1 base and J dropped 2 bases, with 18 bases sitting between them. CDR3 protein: CASSLGGLAGIPYEQYF. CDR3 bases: TGTGCCAGCAGCTTAGGGGGGCTCGCGGGCATACCCTACGAGCAGTACTTC. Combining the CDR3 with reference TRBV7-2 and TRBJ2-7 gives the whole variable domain GAGVSQSPSNKVTEKGKDVELRCDPISGHTALYWYRQSLGQGLEFLIYFQGNSAPDKSGLPSDRFSAERTGGSVSTLTIQRTQQEDSAVYLCASSLGGLAGIPYEQYFGPGTRLTVT.

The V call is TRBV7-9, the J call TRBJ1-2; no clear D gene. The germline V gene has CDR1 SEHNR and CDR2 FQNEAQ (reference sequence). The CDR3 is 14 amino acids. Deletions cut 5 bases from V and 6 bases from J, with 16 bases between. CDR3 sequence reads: CASSPIVTYHGYTF. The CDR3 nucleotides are TGTGCCAGCAGCCCCATTGTGACATACCATGGCTACACCTTC.

CDR3: CASSHTGTGNYEQYF. The CDR3 DNA is TGTGCCAGCAGTCACACCGGGACAGGGAATTACGAGCAGTACTTC. The J gene is TRBJ2-7, the V gene TRBV27, with TRBD1 matching 9 bases. The CDR3 runs to 15 residues. In germline, CDR1 is MNHEY, CDR2 SMNVEV (reference sequence). V dropped 5 bases and J dropped 4; count of bases not matched to a gene: 9.

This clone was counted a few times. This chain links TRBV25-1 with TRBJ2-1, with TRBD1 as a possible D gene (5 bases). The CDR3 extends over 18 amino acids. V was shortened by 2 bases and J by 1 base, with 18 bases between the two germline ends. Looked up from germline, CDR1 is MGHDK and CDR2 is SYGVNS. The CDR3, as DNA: TGTGCCAGCAGTGAAAACCCCTCGAGGAAGGGGTCCTACAATGAGCAGTTCTTC. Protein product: CASSENPSRKGSYNEQFF.

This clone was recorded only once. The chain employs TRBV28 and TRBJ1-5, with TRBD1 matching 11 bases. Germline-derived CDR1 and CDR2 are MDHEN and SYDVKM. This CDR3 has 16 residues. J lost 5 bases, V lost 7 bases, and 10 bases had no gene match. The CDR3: CASMGQGGIEDQPQHF. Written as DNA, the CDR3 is TGTGCCAGCATGGGACAGGGGGGGATCGAGGATCAGCCCCAGCATTTT.

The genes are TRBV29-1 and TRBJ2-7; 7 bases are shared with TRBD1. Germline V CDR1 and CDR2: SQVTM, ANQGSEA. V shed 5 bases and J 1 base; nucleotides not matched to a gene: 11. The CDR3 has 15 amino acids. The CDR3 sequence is CSVLGGRARSYEQYF. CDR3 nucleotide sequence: TGCAGCGTTCTAGGGGGCAGGGCAAGGTCCTACGAGCAGTACTTC.

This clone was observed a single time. CDR3 DNA: TGCGCCAGCAGCTTGGGCCCACAGGGGGTAAGCACTGAAGCTTTCTTT. It codes for CASSLGPQGVSTEAFF. This rearrangement joins TRBV5-1 to TRBJ1-1; the match to TRBD1 covers 8 bases. Looked up from germline, CDR1 is SGHRS and CDR2 is YFSETQ. V gave up 0 bases and J gave up 4 bases; unmatched junction bases: 8. The CDR3 covers 16 residues.